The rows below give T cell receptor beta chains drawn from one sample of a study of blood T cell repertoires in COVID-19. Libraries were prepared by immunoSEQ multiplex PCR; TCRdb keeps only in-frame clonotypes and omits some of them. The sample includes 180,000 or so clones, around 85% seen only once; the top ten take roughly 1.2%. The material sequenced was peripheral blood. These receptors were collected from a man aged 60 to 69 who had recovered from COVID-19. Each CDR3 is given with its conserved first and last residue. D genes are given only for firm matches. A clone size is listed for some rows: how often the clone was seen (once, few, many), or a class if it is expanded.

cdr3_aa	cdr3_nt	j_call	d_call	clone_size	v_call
CASSLAQRSSGNTIYF	TGTGCCAGCAGCTTGGCTCAGCGATCATCTGGAAACACCATATATTTT	TRBJ1-3	NA	NA	TRBV5-5
CASSPSGGRTDTQYF	TGTGCCAGCTCACCCTCTGGGGGGAGAACAGATACGCAGTATTTT	TRBJ2-3	NA	NA	TRBV18
CASSLGGQGRSETQYF	TGTGCCAGCAGCTTGGGGGGACAGGGTCGGTCGGAGACCCAGTACTTC	TRBJ2-5	TRBD1	once	TRBV5-4
CASTRGSQETQYF	TGTGCCAGCACCAGGGGGTCACAAGAGACCCAGTACTTC	TRBJ2-5	TRBD1	NA	TRBV2
CASSESGGGQPQHF	TGTGCCAGCAGTGAATCGGGGGGCGGACAGCCCCAGCATTTT	TRBJ1-5	NA	NA	TRBV6-1
CSSGQGGDTEAFF	TGCAGCTCTGGACAGGGTGGTGACACTGAAGCTTTCTTT	TRBJ1-1	TRBD1	once	TRBV29-1
CASSLGGRGADTQYF	TGTGCCAGCAGCTTGGGGGGCAGGGGAGCAGATACGCAGTATTTT	TRBJ2-3	NA	NA	TRBV5-4
CASSPYSYEDYGYTF	TGTGCCAGCAGCCCCTATTCATATGAGGACTATGGCTACACCTTC	TRBJ1-2	NA	NA	TRBV7-9
CASSPRGGVDYGYTF	TGTGCCAGCAGCCCCCGGGGGGGGGTGGACTATGGCTACACCTTC	TRBJ1-2	NA	NA	TRBV9
CASSQRQAGEAFF	TGTGCCAGCAGTCAACGACAGGCCGGTGAAGCTTTCTTT	TRBJ1-1	NA	NA	TRBV27
CASSVAAGGPTGELFF	TGTGCCAGCAGCGTAGCAGCGGGGGGGCCCACCGGGGAGCTGTTTTTT	TRBJ2-2	TRBD2	NA	TRBV9
CATIGVGNTEAFF	TGTGCCACCATCGGGGTCGGGAACACTGAAGCTTTCTTT	TRBJ1-1	NA	NA	TRBV12-3/TRBV12-4
CASSSQGGLRGFTGELFF	TGTGCCAGCAGCTCACAAGGGGGCCTTAGGGGATTCACCGGGGAGCTGTTTTTT	TRBJ2-2	TRBD1	NA	TRBV7-9
CASSLDFRSHEQYF	TGTGCCAGCAGCTTGGACTTCCGATCCCACGAGCAGTACTTC	TRBJ2-7	NA	NA	TRBV5-6
CASRGADNQPQHF	TGCGCCAGCAGAGGGGCGGACAATCAGCCCCAGCATTTT	TRBJ1-5	NA	NA	TRBV5-1
CATSRGSDRTYNEQFF	TGTGCCACCAGCAGAGGCTCGGACAGGACTTACAATGAGCAGTTCTTC	TRBJ2-1	TRBD1	once	TRBV15
CASSYPGLAGTDTQYF	TGTGCCAGCAGTTACCCGGGACTAGCGGGCACAGATACGCAGTATTTT	TRBJ2-3	TRBD2	NA	TRBV6-5
CASSTDRVVWGYEQYF	TGTGCCAGCAGTACCGACAGGGTGGTCTGGGGGTACGAGCAGTACTTC	TRBJ2-7	TRBD1	NA	TRBV2
CASSVWTGNQPQHF	TGTGCCAGCAGCGTGTGGACAGGGAACCAGCCCCAGCATTTT	TRBJ1-5	TRBD1	NA	TRBV5-5
CASSTHTTAIYGYTF	TGTGCCAGTAGTACCCATACGACAGCAATCTATGGCTACACCTTC	TRBJ1-2	NA	NA	TRBV19
CASSLRLAGSTDTQYF	TGTGCCAGCAGCTTAAGACTAGCGGGGTCCACAGATACGCAGTATTTT	TRBJ2-3	TRBD2	NA	TRBV7-2
CAISPGESYGYTF	TGTGCCATCAGCCCAGGGGAAAGCTATGGCTACACCTTC	TRBJ1-2	NA	NA	TRBV10-3
CASSWTSGGRLNEQFF	TGTGCCAGCAGCTGGACTAGCGGGGGAAGACTAAATGAGCAGTTCTTC	TRBJ2-1	TRBD2	few	TRBV5-4
CASSFPGTASTNTGELFF	TGCGCCAGCAGCTTCCCCGGGACAGCCTCAACGAACACCGGGGAGCTGTTTTTT	TRBJ2-2	TRBD1	NA	TRBV5-1
CASSYSARPQHF	TGTGCCAGCAGTTACTCGGCTCGGCCCCAGCATTTT	TRBJ1-5	NA	NA	TRBV6-2/TRBV6-3
CASSLAGVREQYF	TGTGCCAGCAGCTTAGCAGGGGTGAGGGAGCAGTACTTC	TRBJ2-7	NA	NA	TRBV7-2
CASSFESGTIYGYTF	TGTGCCAGCAGCTTTGAGTCGGGGACTATCTATGGCTACACCTTC	TRBJ1-2	NA	NA	TRBV5-6
CASSPLETQYF	TGTGCCAGCTCACCCCTGGAGACCCAGTACTTC	TRBJ2-5	NA	NA	TRBV18
CASREVSNSPLHF	TGTGCCAGCAGAGAGGTTTCGAATTCGCCCCTCCACTTT	TRBJ1-6	NA	NA	TRBV27
CASSFEGGTQYF	TGTGCCAGCAGCTTTGAGGGTGGGACCCAGTACTTC	TRBJ2-5	NA	NA	TRBV7-2
CASSQDRGVLYEQYF	TGCGCCAGCAGCCAAGATCGCGGGGTTCTCTACGAGCAGTACTTC	TRBJ2-7	NA	NA	TRBV4-3
CAISESGGGRNTGELFF	TGTGCCATCAGTGAGTCCGGCGGGGGGCGAAACACCGGGGAGCTGTTTTTT	TRBJ2-2	TRBD2	NA	TRBV10-3
CASRERRRGDYNEQFF	TGTGCCAGCAGGGAAAGAAGGCGGGGGGATTACAATGAGCAGTTCTTC	TRBJ2-1	TRBD2	NA	TRBV2
CASSLPGQGIGTEAFF	TGTGCCAGCAGCCTACCGGGACAGGGGATTGGGACTGAAGCTTTCTTT	TRBJ1-1	TRBD1	NA	TRBV27
CAISRVDRAENTIYF	TGTGCCATCAGTAGGGTTGACAGGGCAGAAAACACCATATATTTT	TRBJ1-3	TRBD1	NA	TRBV10-3
CASSVTIWVSPLHF	TGTGCCAGTAGTGTGACAATCTGGGTCTCACCCCTCCACTTT	TRBJ1-6	NA	NA	TRBV19
CASRAGGAVEETQYF	TGTGCCAGCAGGGCCGGGGGGGCAGTAGAAGAGACCCAGTACTTC	TRBJ2-5	TRBD2	once	TRBV11-2
CASSFGGTGGSGELFF	TGTGCCAGCAGCTTTGGGGGGACAGGGGGCTCCGGGGAGCTGTTTTTT	TRBJ2-2	TRBD1	NA	TRBV5-6
CASSLAAGLETQYF	TGCGCCAGCAGCTTGGCCGCAGGTCTAGAGACCCAGTACTTC	TRBJ2-5	NA	NA	TRBV5-1
CASSLARRQETQYF	TGTGCCAGCAGCTTAGCGAGGCGCCAAGAGACCCAGTACTTC	TRBJ2-5	NA	NA	TRBV7-2
CASSEKGLTYNSPLHF	TGTGCCAGCAGTGAGAAGGGGCTGACCTATAATTCACCCCTCCACTTT	TRBJ1-6	NA	NA	TRBV6-1
CASSYSGTGDYEQYF	TGTGCCAGCAGTTACTCCGGGACAGGGGACTACGAGCAGTACTTC	TRBJ2-7	TRBD1	NA	TRBV25-1
CASSQAVGAGARGDTQYF	TGTGCCAGCAGCCAAGCGGTTGGGGCGGGGGCAAGGGGAGATACGCAGTATTTT	TRBJ2-3	NA	NA	TRBV4-2
CASSFALGQGINEQFF	TGTGCCAGCAGTTTCGCTTTGGGACAGGGGATCAATGAGCAGTTCTTC	TRBJ2-1	TRBD1	NA	TRBV27
CAWARGGFMNTEAFF	TGTGCCTGGGCCCGGGGGGGTTTCATGAACACTGAAGCTTTCTTT	TRBJ1-1	NA	NA	TRBV30
CASSSRRGGLADHEQYF	TGTGCCAGCAGCTCTCGCCGCGGAGGACTAGCGGACCACGAGCAGTACTTC	TRBJ2-7	TRBD2	NA	TRBV14
CASSYKIGHHYEQYF	TGTGCCAGCAGTTACAAAATTGGGCACCACTACGAGCAGTACTTC	TRBJ2-7	NA	NA	TRBV6-5
CASSLGQGPDTQYF	TGTGCCAGCAGCCTGGGACAGGGTCCAGATACGCAGTATTTT	TRBJ2-3	TRBD1	NA	TRBV7-9
CASSPLDAQGRNQPQHF	TGTGCCAGTAGTCCCTTAGACGCACAGGGACGCAATCAGCCCCAGCATTTT	TRBJ1-5	NA	NA	TRBV19